These T cell receptor beta chains were read from a single sample in a study of response to subunit inactivated influenza vaccine. MiXCR, applied by TCRdb to the RT-PCR reads, yields one record per CDR3 protein. The table lists a few hundred thousand distinct CDR3 sequences, 20% to 25% of them singletons. Source: PBMCs from blood, taken about 20 months after vaccination. These receptors originate from a man between 50 and 70 years old who received an inactivated influenza vaccine. Each CDR3 is given with its conserved first and last residue. The D gene is left open where the match is weak.

V gene: TRBV4-3
J gene: TRBJ1-2
D gene: TRBD1
CDR3 protein: CASSQDFAGGEGYTF

V gene: TRBV7-9
J gene: TRBJ2-5
D gene: .
CDR3 protein: CASSLRKPQETQYF

V gene: TRBV4-3
J gene: TRBJ2-7
D gene: TRBD1
CDR3 protein: CASSQGTGSRYEQYF

V gene: TRBV20-1
J gene: TRBJ1-2
D gene: TRBD1
CDR3 protein: CSATKSGGEGYTF

V gene: TRBV6-2/TRBV6-3
J gene: TRBJ1-5
D gene: .
CDR3 protein: CASSWGLNQPQHF

V gene: TRBV4-3
J gene: TRBJ2-1
D gene: TRBD1
CDR3 protein: CASSQDGQASSYNEQFF

V gene: TRBV6-5
J gene: TRBJ1-1
D gene: .
CDR3 protein: CASSYSRGESFF

V gene: TRBV20-1
J gene: TRBJ1-1
D gene: .
CDR3 protein: CSARDPGSGTEAFF

V gene: TRBV7-3
J gene: TRBJ1-2
D gene: .
CDR3 protein: CASSLRSGRGEEGYTF

V gene: TRBV11-1
J gene: TRBJ2-7
D gene: TRBD2
CDR3 protein: CASSSPTSGSYEQYF

V gene: TRBV20-1
J gene: TRBJ1-6
D gene: .
CDR3 protein: CSAPSRENSPLHF

V gene: TRBV5-6
J gene: TRBJ1-5
D gene: .
CDR3 protein: CASSVGHVSNQPQHF

V gene: TRBV12-3/TRBV12-4
J gene: TRBJ1-4
D gene: .
CDR3 protein: CASSQTPESTNEKLFF

V gene: TRBV12-3/TRBV12-4
J gene: TRBJ2-2
D gene: .
CDR3 protein: CASSINTGELFF

V gene: TRBV4-2
J gene: TRBJ1-4
D gene: TRBD1
CDR3 protein: CASSRLQGALINEKLFF

V gene: TRBV4-3
J gene: TRBJ1-2
D gene: .
CDR3 protein: CASSQDTFGITNYGYTF

V gene: TRBV20-1
J gene: TRBJ1-6
D gene: TRBD1
CDR3 protein: CSATDRGLFSSPLHF

V gene: TRBV7-8
J gene: TRBJ1-2
D gene: .
CDR3 protein: CASSFGQGTYGYTF

V gene: TRBV7-3
J gene: TRBJ1-1
D gene: .
CDR3 protein: CASSLIGIMNTEAFF

V gene: TRBV18
J gene: TRBJ2-7
D gene: .
CDR3 protein: CASSPSRQGTYEQYF

V gene: TRBV6-2/TRBV6-3
J gene: TRBJ2-1
D gene: .
CDR3 protein: CASSYSQGLIDEQFF

V gene: TRBV23-1
J gene: TRBJ1-1
D gene: TRBD1
CDR3 protein: CASSRGTVSEAFF